The 20 T cell receptor beta chains presented below share a single source sample, sequenced in a study of PD-L1 blockade in urothelial cancer. Only in-frame clones appear in the TCRdb table, and some are missing; sequencing was by immunoSEQ multiplex PCR. The table lists roughly 29,000 clones, approximately 81% of them singletons. Time point of the sample: peripheral blood 6 weeks after treatment start. Material: PBMCs, obtained around atezolizumab (anti-PD-L1) treatment. These receptors all stem from a man between 65 and 79 years old with urothelial cancer.

The rearrangement uses TRBV29-1 and TRBJ2-3; 10 positions match TRBD2. The CDR3 runs 14 residues. The germline V gene has CDR1 SQVTM and CDR2 ANQGSEA. After removal of 4 bases from V and 3 bases from J, the junction contained 4 bases not matched to a gene. The CDR3 reads CSVGRTSGTDTQYF. The CDR3 nucleotides are TGCAGCGTTGGGAGGACTAGCGGAACAGATACGCAGTATTTT.

This clone has just one count. This sequence joins TRBV28 and TRBJ1-1; 9 nucleotides align to TRBD1. CDR1 MDHEN and CDR2 SYDVKM come from the germline V gene. CDR3 length: 13 amino acids. The ends lost 6 bases at V and 1 base at J; junction bases unmatched: 0. The CDR3 here is CASRGQGNTEAFF. The CDR3 DNA is TGTGCCAGCAGGGGACAGGGGAACACTGAAGCTTTCTTT. Drawing the rest from reference TRBV28 and TRBJ1-1, the complete variable domain is DVKVTQSSRYLVKRTGEKVFLECVQDMDHENMFWYRQDPGLGLRLIYFSYDVKMKEKGDIPEGYSVSREKKERFSLILESASTNQTSMYLCASRGQGNTEAFFGQGTRLTVV.

The V and J genes are TRBV7-6 and TRBJ1-5, with a tentative D call TRBD1 (6 bases). The CDR3 runs 15 residues. V lost 6 bases, J lost 6 bases, and 18 bases lay in between. Germline loops: CDR1 SGHVS, CDR2 FNYEAQ. CDR3 sequence: CASSPGTGHLQPQHF. CDR3 nucleotide sequence: TGTGCCAGCAGTCCAGGGACGGGACACCTTCAGCCCCAGCATTTT.

The chain has TRBV5-1 and TRBJ2-1, with a tentative D call TRBD1 (5 bases). V was shortened by 3 bases and J by 4 bases, with 14 bases between the two germline ends. Germline-derived CDR1 and CDR2 are SGHRS and YFSETQ. This CDR3 contains 15 residues. CDR3 sequence (DNA): TGCGCCAGCAGCTCCCCAACCCGACAGTACAATGAGCAGTTCTTC. Translating it yields CASSSPTRQYNEQFF.

This chain links TRBV4-3 with TRBJ1-4, with a weak D call TRBD1 (5 bases). This CDR3 is 12 amino acids long. Per germline, CDR1 LGHNA and CDR2 YSLEER. V gave up 5 bases and J gave up 7 bases, with 8 bases separating them. As DNA, the CDR3 is TGCGCCAGCAGCAGGGGTGGTGAAAAACTGTTTTTT. This encodes CASSRGGEKLFF.

The chain carries TRBV9 and TRBJ2-1, with TRBD2 matching 12 bases. The trim removed 3 bases at V and 0 bases at J, leaving 1 base unmatched. The CDR3 totals 16 residues. Germline CDR1 SGDLS, CDR2 YYNGEE. CDR3: CASSETSGSSYNEQFF. CDR3 DNA sequence: TGTGCCAGCAGCGAGACTAGCGGGAGCTCCTACAATGAGCAGTTCTTC.

The J gene is TRBJ2-7, the V gene TRBV28; a weak D match, TRBD2 (6 bases). Trimming stripped 5 bases from V and 4 bases from J, with 15 bases between. CDR3 length: 14 residues. Germline lookup yields CDR1 MDHEN and CDR2 SYDVKM. The CDR3 loop is CASSGTGTLYEQYF. The CDR3 region has the DNA TGTGCCAGCAGTGGTACCGGGACTCTATACGAGCAGTACTTC. Supplemented by reference TRBV28 and TRBJ2-7, the full variable domain reads DVKVTQSSRYLVKRTGEKVFLECVQDMDHENMFWYRQDPGLGLRLIYFSYDVKMKEKGDIPEGYSVSREKKERFSLILESASTNQTSMYLCASSGTGTLYEQYFGPGTRLTVT.

This chain links TRBV7-2 with TRBJ2-6, with D uncertain. With 4 bases removed from V and 4 bases from J, the gap between germline ends came to 14 bases. This CDR3 region has 16 residues. Per the germline V gene, CDR1 is SGHTA and CDR2 is FQGNSA. CDR3 DNA: TGTGCCAGCAGCTCCCCCACTAATTCAGGGGCCAACGTCCTGACTTTC. Translating it yields CASSSPTNSGANVLTF. The variable domain in full, with the rest retrieved from reference TRBV7-2 and TRBJ2-6, is GAGVSQSPSNKVTEKGKDVELRCDPISGHTALYWYRQSLGQGLEFLIYFQGNSAPDKSGLPSDRFSAERTGGSVSTLTIQRTQQEDSAVYLCASSSPTNSGANVLTFGAGSRLTVL.

The chain employs TRBV29-1 and TRBJ1-2, with unresolved D. Trimming stripped 2 bases from V and 2 bases from J, with 9 bases between. The CDR3 runs 13 residues. The germline CDR1 and CDR2 sequences are SQVTM and ANQGSEA. The CDR3 sequence: CSVEWSTNYGYTF. The CDR3 DNA reads as TGCAGCGTTGAATGGAGTACAAACTATGGCTACACCTTC.

The V and J genes are TRBV18 and TRBJ2-1; 11 bases are a match to TRBD2. The germline V gene has CDR1 KGHSH and CDR2 LQKENI. The CDR3 contains 16 residues. J was trimmed by 5 bases and V by 3 bases; bases with no gene match: 6. CDR3 loop: CASSPLLAGGDNEQFF. DNA of the CDR3: TGTGCCAGCTCACCGCTTCTAGCGGGGGGAGACAATGAGCAGTTCTTC.

The rearrangement uses TRBV7-2 and TRBJ1-2; 7 positions agree with TRBD1. This CDR3 spans 13 amino acids. With V trimmed by 1 base and J by 4 bases, 0 bases remained unmatched. In germline, CDR1 is SGHTA, CDR2 FQGNSA. DNA of the CDR3: TGTGCCAGCAGCTTAGGGGACAGCTATGGCTACACCTTC. Residues: CASSLGDSYGYTF.

The chain has TRBV7-8 and TRBJ2-2; no clear D gene. Trimming left V 1 base short and J 0 bases short, with 6 bases between. This CDR3 spans 15 amino acids. Germline V CDR1 and CDR2: SGHVS, FQNEAQ. CDR3 bases: TGTGCCAGCAGCTTAGGACTGGCGAACACCGGGGAGCTGTTTTTT. It yields the protein CASSLGLANTGELFF.

The chain joins TRBV7-9 to TRBJ2-2; 9 nucleotides agree with TRBD2. CDR1 SEHNR and CDR2 FQNEAQ come from the germline V gene (reference sequence). The CDR3 consists of 15 residues. J lost 2 bases, V lost 5 bases, and 3 bases had no gene match. CDR3 sequence reads: CASSMGLANTGELFF. Written as DNA, the CDR3 is TGTGCCAGCAGCATGGGACTAGCTAACACCGGGGAGCTGTTTTTT. The full variable domain, its missing parts supplied by reference TRBV7-9 and TRBJ2-2, is DTGVSQNPRHKITKRGQNVTFRCDPISEHNRLYWYRQTLGQGPEFLTYFQNEAQLEKSRLLSDRFSAERPKGSFSTLEIQRTEQGDSAMYLCASSMGLANTGELFFGEGSRLTVL.

The chain is built from TRBV5-1 and TRBJ2-2; a weak D match, TRBD1 (6 bases). The germline gives CDR1 SGHRS, CDR2 YFSETQ. Trimming removed 0 bases from V and 5 bases from J, with 11 bases in between. The length of the CDR3 is 15 residues. CDR3 sequence reads: CASSLEGQGTGELFF. DNA for the CDR3: TGCGCCAGCAGCTTGGAGGGTCAGGGGACCGGGGAGCTGTTTTTT.

This clone was seen once. The genes are TRBV7-6 and TRBJ1-4, with D maybe TRBD1 (5 bases). V gave up 4 bases and J gave up 13 bases, with 22 bases separating them. In germline, CDR1 is SGHVS, CDR2 FNYEAQ. The CDR3 loop spans 15 amino acids. CDR3 nucleotide sequence: TGTGCCAGCAGCTCAGGGTTAGATAATCGGGTTAGACTGTTTTTT. As protein: CASSSGLDNRVRLFF.

The V gene is TRBV6-5, the J gene TRBJ2-5; 11 bases fit TRBD2. The CDR3 consists of 14 residues. Per the germline V gene, CDR1 is MNHEY and CDR2 is SVGAGI. The J segment lost 4 bases and the V segment lost 5 bases, leaving 3 bases of the junction unmatched. The CDR3 protein is CASSPTSGGETQYF. In DNA form, the CDR3 reads TGTGCCAGCAGTCCTACTAGCGGGGGAGAGACCCAGTACTTC.

The genes are TRBV2 and TRBJ2-6; D remains ambiguous. Trimming shortened V by 6 bases and J by 4 bases, and 13 bases separated the two germline ends. The CDR3 runs 15 residues. In germline, CDR1 is SNHLY, CDR2 FYNNEI. CDR3 DNA sequence: TGTGCCAGCAGCGCTACCACGAGAGGGGCCAACGTCCTGACTTTC. Protein sequence: CASSATTRGANVLTF.

This sequence joins TRBV15 and TRBJ2-5, with 8 bases aligning to TRBD2. The germline CDR1 and CDR2 sequences are LNHNV and YYDKDF (reference sequence). The CDR3 extends over 13 amino acids. Trimming at V came to 11 bases and at J to 2 bases, leaving 7 bases not matched to a gene. The CDR3 DNA sequence: TGTGCCTCGGGACTAGACGGGCAAGAGACCCAGTACTTC. This gives the protein CASGLDGQETQYF.

The CDR3 DNA follows: TGTGCCAGCACCATCCGGGGGCCCCAGCATTTT. This gives the protein CASTIRGPQHF. The V call is TRBV6-5, the J call TRBJ1-5; D remains unclear. V dropped 7 bases and J dropped 9 bases, with 10 bases sitting between them. The CDR3 is 11 amino acids. Per the germline V gene, CDR1 is MNHEY and CDR2 is SVGAGI.

The chain carries TRBV6-5 and TRBJ1-2; possibly TRBD1 for D (5 bases). Trimming pared 6 bases from V and 2 bases from J, leaving 13 bases between. Germline CDR1 is MNHEY and CDR2 is SVGAGI. CDR3 length: 14 amino acids. In DNA, the CDR3 is TGTGCCAGCAGCCCAACGGGGGGAAACTATGGCTACACCTTC. Translation: CASSPTGGNYGYTF.